This T cell receptor (beta chain) derives from a study of blood T cell repertoires in COVID-19. Study at large: From the United States, Italy and Spain came samples of acute and convalescent COVID-19. PBMCs, B-cell-depleted T cells, or T cells were the source of the cDNA or gDNA that made up the material.

Patients at the Seattle site were enrolled during active infection and followed longitudinally. V dropped 4 bases and J dropped 4; count of bases not matched to a gene: 14. Germline-derived CDR1 and CDR2 are LNHDA and SQIVND (reference sequence). CDR3 length: 17 residues. Profiled with immunoSEQ multiplex PCR; TCRdb holds only in-frame clones, not every one. The profile shows around 210,000 clones, roughly 80% of them singletons. Specimen: peripheral blood. The J gene is TRBJ1-2, the V gene TRBV19; 8 nucleotides align to TRBD1. The sequence was collected from a man in his sixties with COVID-19, enrolled during active disease. In DNA, the CDR3 is TGTGCCAGTAGTAACGACAGGGGACGAACTCCGGGCTATGGCTACACCTTC. Protein: CASSNDRGRTPGYGYTF.